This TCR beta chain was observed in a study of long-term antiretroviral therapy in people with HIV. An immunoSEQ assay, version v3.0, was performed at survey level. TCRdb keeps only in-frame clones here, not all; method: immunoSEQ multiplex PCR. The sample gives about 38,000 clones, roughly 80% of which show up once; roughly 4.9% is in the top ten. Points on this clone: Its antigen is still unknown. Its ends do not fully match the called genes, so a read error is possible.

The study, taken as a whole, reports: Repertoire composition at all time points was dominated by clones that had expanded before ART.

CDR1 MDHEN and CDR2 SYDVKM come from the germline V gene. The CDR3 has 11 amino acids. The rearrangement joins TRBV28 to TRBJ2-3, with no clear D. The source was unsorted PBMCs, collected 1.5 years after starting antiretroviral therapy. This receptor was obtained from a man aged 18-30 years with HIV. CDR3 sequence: CASRDRWHQDF. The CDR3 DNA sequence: TGTGCCAGCAGAGACCGGTGGCATCAGGATTTT.